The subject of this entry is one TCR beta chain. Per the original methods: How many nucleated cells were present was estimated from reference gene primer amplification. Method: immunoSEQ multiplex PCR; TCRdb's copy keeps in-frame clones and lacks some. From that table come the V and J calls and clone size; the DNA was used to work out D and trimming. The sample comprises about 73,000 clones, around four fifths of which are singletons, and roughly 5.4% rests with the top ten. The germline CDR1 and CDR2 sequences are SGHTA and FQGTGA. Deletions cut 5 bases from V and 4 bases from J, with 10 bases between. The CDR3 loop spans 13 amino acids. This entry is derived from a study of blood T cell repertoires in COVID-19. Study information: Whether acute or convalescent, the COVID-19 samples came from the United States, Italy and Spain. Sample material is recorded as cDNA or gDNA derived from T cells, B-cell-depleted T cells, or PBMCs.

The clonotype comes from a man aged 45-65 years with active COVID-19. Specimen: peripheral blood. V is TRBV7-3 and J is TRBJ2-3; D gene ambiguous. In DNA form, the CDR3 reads TGTGCCAGCAGCCCCTCTTTTCCAGATACGCAGTATTTT. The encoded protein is CASSPSFPDTQYF.